The source of this T cell receptor beta chain is a study of early T cells in non-severe SARS-CoV-2 infection. Study-level information: Sequenced bulk RNA came from whole blood that was unsorted, and chains were unpaired.

The CDR3 is 16 residues long. With 6 bases removed from V and 0 bases from J, the gap between germline ends came to 15 bases. This clonotype was counted a few times. As yet, its antigen is unknown. Individual cDNA molecules received unique molecular identifiers. In TCRdb, the 5' RACE reads were re-called with MiXCR into one record per CDR3 protein. Among about 89,000 distinct CDR3 sequences listed, under 15% were seen once. Findings and limits, study-wide: Matching with VDJdb favored anti-spike CD8 responses (missing private and CD4 specificities).

This sequence originates from an adult who was a healthcare worker with PCR-confirmed SARS-CoV-2 infection or an uninfected control (not recorded which). This chain joins TRBV12-3 or TRBV12-4 and TRBJ1-3; D perhaps matches TRBD1 (5 bases). Sequenced material: whole blood. The CDR3 DNA reads TGTGCCAGCAGACGAAGGGGACGGAGCTCTGGAAACACCATATATTTT. Encoded protein: CASRRRGRSSGNTIYF.